The 23 T cell receptor beta chains below all came from one sample that was sequenced in a study of blood T cells in healthy people across ages. For the second PCR, which ran for roughly 6 to 12 cycles, a sample-barcoded 5' primer and a J-beta primer mix were used. TCRdb re-called the 5' RACE reads through MiXCR, storing one row per CDR3 protein. Of about 1.6 million distinct CDR3 sequences listed, 30% to 40% are singletons. Sequences were obtained from blood. These receptor sequences come from a woman in her thirties in good health.

V usage is TRBV18 and J usage is TRBJ2-7; 9 nucleotides match TRBD1. Germline V CDR1 and CDR2: KGHSH, LQKENI. The CDR3 loop spans 15 amino acids. Trimming cost V 2 bases and J 4 bases; bases outside gene matches: 6. CDR3 sequence: CASSPGDRVGYEQYF. The DNA of the CDR3 is TGTGCCAGCTCACCAGGGGACAGGGTGGGATACGAGCAGTACTTC. Full variable domain (missing parts from reference TRBV18 and TRBJ2-7): NAGVMQNPRHLVRRRGQEARLRCSPMKGHSHVYWYRQLPEEGLKFMVYLQKENIIDESGMPKERFSAEFPKEGPSILRIQQVVRGDSAAYFCASSPGDRVGYEQYFGPGTRLTVT.

This clonotype was recorded a few times. Its ends do not fully match the called genes, so a read error is possible. The chain links TRBV4-2 to TRBJ1-1; D perhaps matches TRBD1 (6 bases). CDR3 length: 17 amino acids. CDR1 is LGHNA and CDR2 is YNFKEQ in the germline V gene. Written as DNA, the CDR3 is TGTGCCAGCAGCCAAGACGGGGGCAGGGTCTTGAAAACTGAAGCTTTCTTT. Protein: CASSQDGGRVLKTEAFF.

The chain is built from TRBV5-1 and TRBJ2-1, with TRBD2 identical over 9 bases. With V trimmed by 5 bases and J by 4 bases, 4 bases remained unmatched. Germline-derived CDR1 and CDR2 are SGHRS and YFSETQ. This CDR3 is built from 14 residues. The CDR3 DNA sequence: TGCGCCAGCAGATGGACTAGCGATTACAATGAGCAGTTCTTC. Translating gives CASRWTSDYNEQFF.

The rearrangement links TRBV20-1 to TRBJ2-7; D is possibly TRBD1 or TRBD2 (5 bases each). Germline V gene data show CDR1 as DFQATT and CDR2 as SNEGSKA (reference sequence). V dropped 1 base and J dropped 2 bases, with 9 bases sitting between them. The CDR3 has 13 amino acids. CDR3 region: CSARGGDPYEQYF. The CDR3 DNA is TGCAGTGCTAGAGGAGGGGACCCCTACGAGCAGTACTTC.

The rearrangement links TRBV20-1 to TRBJ2-1, with 8 bases fitting TRBD2. V was clipped by 6 bases and J by 2 bases; unmatched bases: 21. CDR3 length equals 19 residues. Germline V lookup: CDR1 DFQATT, CDR2 SNEGSKA (reference sequence). As DNA, the CDR3 is TGCAGTGCCCCAAACGGACCCATCCGACTAGCGCGTACCTACAATGAGCAGTTCTTC. Protein: CSAPNGPIRLARTYNEQFF.

The chain employs TRBV20-1 and TRBJ2-7; 9 bases map to TRBD2. Germline trimming cut 2 bases from V and 0 bases from J; bases unmatched to any gene: 8. CDR1 is DFQATT, CDR2 SNEGSKA, per germline (reference sequence). This CDR3 contains 16 residues. CDR3 nucleotides: TGCAGTGCTAGATTCCTAGCGGGACCGAGCTCCTACGAGCAGTACTTC. Protein product: CSARFLAGPSSYEQYF.

This chain links TRBV20-1 with TRBJ2-7, with 10 nucleotides matching TRBD1. With the DNA end fitting TRBJ2-5 better, the J assignment may be wrong. Germline CDR1 reads DFQATT; CDR2 reads SNEGSKA (reference sequence). CDR3 size: 16 residues. The CDR3 region is CSARDPEGQGKGTQYF. CDR3 bases: TGCAGTGCTAGAGATCCGGAGGGACAGGGGAAGGGGACCCAGTACTTC.

This clonotype was counted at least ten times. DNA of the CDR3: TGCAGTGCTAGCTGGGGGCGGGGGCCCTCCTACGAGCAGTACTTC. This codes for CSASWGRGPSYEQYF. The gene calls are TRBV20-1 and TRBJ2-7; perhaps TRBD2 as D (7 bases). The CDR3 is made up of 15 amino acids. V gave up 3 bases and J gave up 0 bases, with 15 bases separating them. Germline values: CDR1 DFQATT, CDR2 SNEGSKA (reference sequence).

A few counts support this clonotype. The chain is built from TRBV5-1 and TRBJ2-5, with D tentatively TRBD1 (5 bases). V dropped 1 base and J dropped 5 bases, with 15 bases sitting between them. CDR1 and CDR2 from the germline V gene are SGHRS and YFSETQ. The CDR3 covers 15 residues. The chain's CDR3 is CASSLTGRGMETQYF. The CDR3 DNA reads TGCGCCAGCAGCTTGACGGGTAGGGGTATGGAGACCCAGTACTTC.

This clonotype turned up a few times. This chain uses TRBV9 with TRBJ2-1; 10 bases align to TRBD2. CDR3 length equals 17 residues. Germline V gene data show CDR1 as SGDLS and CDR2 as YYNGEE. V gave up 3 bases and J gave up 0 bases; unmatched junction bases: 6. CDR3 bases: TGTGCCAGCAGCGCTGAGACTAGCGGGCTCTCCTACAATGAGCAGTTCTTC. Translated, it gives CASSAETSGLSYNEQFF.

The CDR3 DNA sequence: TGCGCCAGCAGCCCGGATTCGGGACAGGTTTACAATGAGCAGTTCTTC. It is translated as CASSPDSGQVYNEQFF. The V and J genes are TRBV4-1 and TRBJ2-1; 8 bases are shared with TRBD1. Germline lookup yields CDR1 MGHRA and CDR2 YSYEKL. The J segment lost 4 bases and the V segment lost 4 bases, leaving 9 bases of the junction unmatched. The CDR3 length is 16 residues.

This clonotype was observed a handful of times. The V call is TRBV7-3, the J call TRBJ2-7, with 8 bases lining up with TRBD2. The length of the CDR3 is 15 residues. Per germline, CDR1 SGHTA and CDR2 FQGTGA. Unmatched junction bases numbered 11, after V lost 5 bases and J lost 5 bases. The CDR3 DNA is TGTGCCAGCAGCCTGCTCGGGAGGGCGGGGCACGAGCAGTACTTC. It encodes CASSLLGRAGHEQYF.

This chain links TRBV4-1 with TRBJ2-7; 7 positions agree with TRBD1. The V and J ends lost 1 base and 1 base, in that order; junction bases with no gene match: 4. The CDR3 covers 15 residues. The germline V gene has CDR1 MGHRA and CDR2 YSYEKL. CDR3 loop: CASSQGPGQSYEQYF. The DNA for the CDR3 is TGCGCCAGCAGCCAAGGACCGGGACAGTCCTACGAGCAGTACTTC.

As concerns this clonotype: A much larger clone differs from this one at a single base, so this may be a read error. The chain has TRBV7-9 and TRBJ2-3; the D gene is possibly TRBD2 (5 bases). CDR1 and CDR2 from the germline V gene are SEHNR and FQNEAQ (reference sequence). The CDR3 extends over 14 amino acids. The CDR3 reads CVSSKIANTDTQYF. CDR3 nucleotides: TGTGTCAGCAGCAAAATAGCGAACACAGATACGCAGTATTTT.

This clonotype was detected only a few times. The chain recombines TRBV6-2 or TRBV6-3 with TRBJ2-7, with 9 positions matching TRBD2. Germline values: CDR1 MNHEY, CDR2 SVGEGT. CDR3 length: 17 amino acids. Germline trimming cut 2 bases from V and 0 bases from J; bases unmatched to any gene: 8. The CDR3 sequence: CASSYASGDPSSYEQYF. The CDR3 nucleotides are TGTGCCAGCAGTTACGCTAGCGGGGATCCTAGCTCCTACGAGCAGTACTTC.

Here the CDR3 reads CASSREDQGSYGYTF. The CDR3 DNA sequence: TGCGCCAGCAGCCGAGAAGACCAGGGCAGCTATGGCTACACCTTC. The chain uses TRBV4-1 and TRBJ1-2; weak D call: TRBD1 (5 bases). Germline V lookup: CDR1 MGHRA, CDR2 YSYEKL. V lost 4 bases and J 4 bases, leaving 16 bases between the germline ends. This CDR3 has 15 residues.

Only one count was recorded for this clonotype. CDR3 nucleotides: TGTGCCAGCAGCTTAGTTCCCTCTAACACCGGGGAGCTGTTTTTT. It translates to CASSLVPSNTGELFF. The V call is TRBV7-2, the J call TRBJ2-2; D unclear. Germline CDR1 is SGHTA and CDR2 is FQGNSA. This CDR3 is built from 15 residues. V lost 1 base to trimming and J lost 2 bases, with 8 bases between them.

This clonotype was counted a single time. J is TRBJ1-1 and V is TRBV11-2; D is unclear. CDR3 length equals 14 residues. The V end lost 5 bases, the J end lost 7 bases, and 17 bases lay between the germline ends. Germline V gene data show CDR1 as SGHAT and CDR2 as FQNNGV. The CDR3 nucleotides read TGTGCCAGCAGCCTGCGTGGAGGGAGAGGTGAAGCTTTCTTT. It encodes CASSLRGGRGEAFF.

This sequence joins TRBV4-1 and TRBJ2-1; 9 bases match TRBD2. The CDR3 is 16 amino acids. Per germline, CDR1 MGHRA and CDR2 YSYEKL. With 0 bases clipped from V and 7 bases from J, the junction kept 7 bases outside the gene matches. The CDR3 coding sequence is TGCGCCAGCAGCCAAGATGTGCTAGCGGGACATAATGAGCAGTTCTTC. The encoded protein is CASSQDVLAGHNEQFF.

There are a few counts of this clonotype. The chain uses TRBV12-3 or TRBV12-4 and TRBJ2-1, with D perhaps matching TRBD1 (6 bases). CDR3 size: 15 residues. V dropped 7 bases and J dropped 6 bases, with 19 bases sitting between them. CDR3 nucleotide sequence: TGTGCCAGCATTGACGACAGGTTCCCCCTCAATGAGCAGTTCTTC. It encodes CASIDDRFPLNEQFF.

V usage is TRBV5-6 and J usage is TRBJ1-6; D remains unclear. Trimming stripped 1 base from V and 6 bases from J, with 8 bases between. Germline V gives CDR1 SGHDT, CDR2 YYEEEE. The CDR3 is 14 amino acids. The CDR3 spells CASSLRAANSPLHF. The CDR3 DNA reads TGTGCCAGCAGCTTGAGGGCTGCTAATTCACCCCTCCACTTT.

The chain employs TRBV5-1 and TRBJ2-7; 10 bases line up with TRBD1. The CDR3 has 16 residues. Germline lookup yields CDR1 SGHRS and CDR2 YFSETQ. V gave up 4 bases and J gave up 2 bases; unmatched junction bases: 9. Here the CDR3 DNA reads TGCGCCAGCAGCCGCGGAGGGACAGGGGTTACCTACGAGCAGTACTTC. This sequence encodes CASSRGGTGVTYEQYF.

In the case of this clonotype: A much larger clone lies a single base off, so this may be a read error. The chain employs TRBV9 and TRBJ1-2; D unresolved. Germline CDR1 SGDLS, CDR2 YYNGEE. CDR3 length: 11 amino acids. CDR3 residues: CAGSGLYGYTF. The CDR3 region has the DNA TGTGCCGGCAGCGGGTTGTATGGCTACACCTTC.